This T cell receptor (beta chain) was documented in a study of cytomegalovirus exposure and HLA in healthy donors. Regarding the study as a whole: Being productive about 90% or about 30% of the time was typical of most TCR beta V segments in an earlier analysis.

V lost 4 bases, J lost 3 bases, and 3 bases stayed unmatched. This CDR3 region has 14 residues. Germline CDR1 is SGHRS and CDR2 is YFSETQ. This clone was counted a few times. The antigen remains undetermined. Primers: 60 Vbeta forward and 13 Jbeta reverse. Authors' processing steps: A follow-up analysis tallied around 80 million unique TCR beta chains, approximately 11 million shared. Data came from immunoSEQ multiplex PCR; TCRdb stores just in-frame clones and leaves some out. V, J and clone size derive from that table, while D and trimming were established from the DNA sequence. This sample yields around 140,000 clones, of which 75% to 85% are seen a single time; approximately 1.5% belongs to the top ten.

This sequence joins TRBV5-1 and TRBJ1-1; the match to TRBD1 covers 10 bases. The TCR comes from a woman in her thirties or forties in good health and CMV-seronegative. Sequencing was carried out using PBMCs. The CDR3 sequence: CASSGTGEDTEAFF. In nucleotides, the CDR3 is TGCGCCAGCAGCGGGACAGGGGAGGACACTGAAGCTTTCTTT.